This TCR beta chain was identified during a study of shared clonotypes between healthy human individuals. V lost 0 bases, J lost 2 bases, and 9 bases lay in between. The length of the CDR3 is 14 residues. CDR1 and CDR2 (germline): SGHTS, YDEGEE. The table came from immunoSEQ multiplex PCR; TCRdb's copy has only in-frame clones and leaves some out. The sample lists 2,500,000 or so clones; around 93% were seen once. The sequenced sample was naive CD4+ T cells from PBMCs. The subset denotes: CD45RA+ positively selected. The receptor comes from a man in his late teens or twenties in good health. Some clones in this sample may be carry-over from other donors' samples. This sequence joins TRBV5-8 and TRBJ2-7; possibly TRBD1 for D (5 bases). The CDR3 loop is CASSLVDRTYEQYF. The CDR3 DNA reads TGTGCCAGCAGCTTGGTTGACAGAACCTACGAGCAGTACTTC.